This T cell receptor beta chain appears in the sequencing data of a study of blood T cell repertoires in COVID-19. Turning to the study itself: T cells, B-cell-depleted T cells, or PBMCs provided the cDNA or gDNA that served as material.

Per the original data handling: Estimates of nucleated cell counts were drawn from the amplification of reference gene primers. Using immunoSEQ multiplex PCR, the repertoire was profiled, and TCRdb retains in-frame clones only, with some absent. Clone size and the V and J calls come from that table; the DNA yielded D and trimming. Of more than 150,000 clones listed, around 89% are singletons. Germline-derived CDR1 and CDR2 are LGHNA and YSLEER. This CDR3 contains 16 residues. With 4 bases clipped from V and 2 bases from J, the junction kept 5 bases outside the gene matches. This clonotype was obtained from a man between 60 and 70 years old with acute or convalescent COVID-19. The specimen sequenced was peripheral blood. The V gene is TRBV4-3, the J gene TRBJ2-3, with TRBD2 matching over 11 bases. As DNA, the CDR3 is TGCGCCAGCAGCCCGTTAGCGGGGGGGTCCACAGATACGCAGTATTTT. Protein product: CASSPLAGGSTDTQYF.